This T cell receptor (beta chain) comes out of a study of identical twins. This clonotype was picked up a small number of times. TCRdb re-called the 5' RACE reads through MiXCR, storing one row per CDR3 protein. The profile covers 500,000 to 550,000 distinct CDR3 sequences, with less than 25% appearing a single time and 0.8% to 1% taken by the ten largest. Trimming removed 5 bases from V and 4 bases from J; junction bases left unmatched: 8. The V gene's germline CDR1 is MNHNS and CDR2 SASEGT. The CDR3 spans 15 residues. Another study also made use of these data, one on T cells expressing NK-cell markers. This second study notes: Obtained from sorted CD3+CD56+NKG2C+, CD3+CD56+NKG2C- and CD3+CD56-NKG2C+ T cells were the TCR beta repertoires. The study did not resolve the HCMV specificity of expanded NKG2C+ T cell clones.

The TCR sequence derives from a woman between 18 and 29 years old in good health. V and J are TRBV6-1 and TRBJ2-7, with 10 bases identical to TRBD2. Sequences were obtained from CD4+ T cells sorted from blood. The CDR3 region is CASSNPGLAWYEQYF. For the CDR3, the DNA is TGTGCCAGCAGTAATCCGGGACTAGCGTGGTACGAGCAGTACTTC.